This T cell receptor (beta chain) appears in the sequencing data of a study of blood T cell repertoires in COVID-19. Across the study: The study drew acute and convalescent COVID-19 samples from the United States, Italy and Spain.

Original processing methods: Using reference gene primer amplification, nucleated cell counts were estimated. Clones were sequenced by immunoSEQ multiplex PCR, and TCRdb holds only the in-frame ones, with some missing. V and J calls plus clone size are reproduced from that table; the DNA served to infer D and trimming. This table holds about 240,000 clones, about 87% found once. V dropped 3 bases and J dropped 6; count of bases not matched to a gene: 7. The CDR3 runs 14 residues. In germline, CDR1 is ENHRY, CDR2 SYGVKD. V is TRBV10-3 and J is TRBJ1-2, with TRBD1 matching 7 bases. The origin of this receptor is a woman aged 70-85 years with active or convalescent COVID-19. The sample comprised peripheral blood. The CDR3 bases are TGTGCCATCAGTGATTGGACAGGCTCCGATGGCTACACCTTC. Protein: CAISDWTGSDGYTF.